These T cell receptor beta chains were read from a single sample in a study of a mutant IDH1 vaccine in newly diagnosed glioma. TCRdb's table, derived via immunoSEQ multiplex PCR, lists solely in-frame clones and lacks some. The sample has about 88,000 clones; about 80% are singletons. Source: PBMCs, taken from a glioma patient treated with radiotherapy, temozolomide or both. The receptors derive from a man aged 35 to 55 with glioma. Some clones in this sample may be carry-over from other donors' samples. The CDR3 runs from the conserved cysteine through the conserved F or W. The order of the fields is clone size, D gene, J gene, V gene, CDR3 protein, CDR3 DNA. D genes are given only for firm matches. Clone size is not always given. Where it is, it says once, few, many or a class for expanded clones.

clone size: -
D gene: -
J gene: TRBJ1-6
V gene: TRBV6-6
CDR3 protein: CASSYGEGSPLHF
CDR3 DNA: TGTGCCAGCAGTTACGGAGAAGGTTCACCCCTCCACTTT

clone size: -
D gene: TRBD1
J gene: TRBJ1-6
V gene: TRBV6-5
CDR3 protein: CASSYSQGAVSPLHF
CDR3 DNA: TGTGCCAGCAGTTACTCCCAGGGGGCAGTTTCACCCCTCCACTTT

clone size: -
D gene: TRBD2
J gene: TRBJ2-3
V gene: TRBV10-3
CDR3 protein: CAISESLSFTAGGRITDTQYF
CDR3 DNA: TGTGCCATCAGTGAGTCCCTATCGTTTACAGCGGGGGGGCGAATAACAGATACGCAGTATTTT

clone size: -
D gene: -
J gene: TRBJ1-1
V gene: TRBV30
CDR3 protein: CAAARGKPEAFF
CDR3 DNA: TGTGCCGCAGCCAGGGGAAAACCTGAAGCTTTCTTT

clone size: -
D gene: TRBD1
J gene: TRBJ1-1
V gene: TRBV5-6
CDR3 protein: CASSYRGQGVNTEAFF
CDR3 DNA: TGTGCCAGCAGCTACAGGGGGCAAGGGGTGAACACTGAAGCTTTCTTT

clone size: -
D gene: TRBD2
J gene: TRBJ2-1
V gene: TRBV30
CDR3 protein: CAWSVTPGLAGYNEQFF
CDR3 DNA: TGTGCCTGGAGTGTAACACCGGGGCTAGCGGGTTACAATGAGCAGTTCTTC

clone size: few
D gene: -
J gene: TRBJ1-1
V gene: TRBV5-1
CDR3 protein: CASSLVGVGEAFF
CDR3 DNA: TGCGCCAGCAGCTTGGTAGGGGTGGGTGAAGCTTTCTTT

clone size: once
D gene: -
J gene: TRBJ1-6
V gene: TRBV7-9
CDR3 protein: CASSFISDNSPLHF
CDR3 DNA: TGTGCCAGCAGCTTCATCTCAGATAATTCACCCCTCCACTTT

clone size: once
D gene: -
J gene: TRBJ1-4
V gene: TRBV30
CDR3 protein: CAWRQGEKLFF
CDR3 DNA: TGTGCCTGGAGACAGGGTGAAAAACTGTTTTTT

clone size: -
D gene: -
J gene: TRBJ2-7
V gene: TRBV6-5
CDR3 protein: CASSYDIIRTYEQYF
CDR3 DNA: TGTGCCAGCAGTTACGACATTATTAGGACCTACGAGCAGTACTTC

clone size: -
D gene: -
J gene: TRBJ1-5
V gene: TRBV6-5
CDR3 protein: CASSYSTDSNQPQHF
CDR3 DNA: TGTGCCAGCAGTTACTCGACAGATAGCAATCAGCCCCAGCATTTT

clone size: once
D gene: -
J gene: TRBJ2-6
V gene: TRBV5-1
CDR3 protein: CASSLAVGPISGANVLTF
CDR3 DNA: TGCGCCAGCAGCTTGGCGGTGGGCCCTATCTCTGGGGCCAACGTCCTGACTTTC

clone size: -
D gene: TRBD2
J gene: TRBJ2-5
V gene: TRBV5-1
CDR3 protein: CASSLAGHIIYF
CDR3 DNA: TGCGCCAGCAGCCTAGCGGGGCACATCATATACTTC

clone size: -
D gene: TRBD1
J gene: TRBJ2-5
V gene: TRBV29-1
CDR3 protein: CSVTDRGQETQYF
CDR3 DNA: TGCAGCGTTACTGACAGGGGACAAGAGACCCAGTACTTC

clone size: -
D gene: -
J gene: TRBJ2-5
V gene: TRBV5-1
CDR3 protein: CVPPPNPPSETQYF
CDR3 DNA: TGCGTCCCCCCCCCGAATCCCCCCTCAGAGACCCAGTACTTC

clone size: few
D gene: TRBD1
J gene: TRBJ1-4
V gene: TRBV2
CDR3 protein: CASRGGTGTNEKLFF
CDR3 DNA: TGTGCCAGCAGAGGGGGGACAGGGACGAATGAAAAACTGTTTTTT

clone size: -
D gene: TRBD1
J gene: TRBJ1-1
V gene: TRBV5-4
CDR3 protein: CASSLGQGRTEAFF
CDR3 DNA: TGTGCCAGCAGCTTGGGACAGGGCAGGACTGAAGCTTTCTTT

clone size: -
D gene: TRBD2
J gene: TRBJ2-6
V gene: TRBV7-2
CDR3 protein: CASSPRPSGSSGANVLTF
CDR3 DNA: TGTGCCAGCAGCCCCCGCCCTAGCGGATCCTCTGGGGCCAACGTCCTGACTTTC

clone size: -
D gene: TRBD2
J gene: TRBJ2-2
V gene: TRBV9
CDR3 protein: CASSGSGGSTGELFF
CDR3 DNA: TGTGCCAGCAGCGGTAGCGGGGGAAGCACCGGGGAGCTGTTTTTT

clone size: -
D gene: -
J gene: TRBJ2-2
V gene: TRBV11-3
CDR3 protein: CASSLLNTGELFF
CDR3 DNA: TGTGCCAGCAGCTTATTAAACACCGGGGAGCTGTTTTTT

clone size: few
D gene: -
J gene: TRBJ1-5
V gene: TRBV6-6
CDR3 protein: CASSRDSYSNQPQHF
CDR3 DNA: TGTGCCAGCAGTCGCGACAGCTATAGCAATCAGCCCCAGCATTTT

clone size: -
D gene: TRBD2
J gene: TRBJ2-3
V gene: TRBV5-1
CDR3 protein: CASSESGGRGDTQYF
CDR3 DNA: TGCGCCAGCAGCGAAAGCGGGGGGCGGGGAGATACGCAGTATTTT

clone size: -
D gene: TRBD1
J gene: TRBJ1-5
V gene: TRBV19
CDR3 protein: CASSSPGTGPIIQPQHF
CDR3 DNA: TGTGCCAGTAGTTCCCCAGGGACAGGACCCATCATTCAGCCCCAGCATTTT

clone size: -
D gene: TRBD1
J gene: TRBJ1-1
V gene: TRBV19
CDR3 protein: CASSIARTGGNTEAFF
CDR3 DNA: TGTGCCAGTAGTATAGCTCGGACAGGAGGCAACACTGAAGCTTTCTTT

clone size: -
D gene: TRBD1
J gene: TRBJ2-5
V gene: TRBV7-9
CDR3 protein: CASSLWTGQETQYF
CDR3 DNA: TGTGCCAGCAGCTTGTGGACAGGGCAAGAGACCCAGTACTTC

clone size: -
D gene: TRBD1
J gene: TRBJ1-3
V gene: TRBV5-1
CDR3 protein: CASSTNPGQGPGNTIYF
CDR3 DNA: TGCGCCAGCAGCACAAACCCGGGACAGGGTCCTGGAAACACCATATATTTT

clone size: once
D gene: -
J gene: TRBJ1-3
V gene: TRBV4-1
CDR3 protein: CASSLTGNTIYF
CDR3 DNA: TGCGCCAGCAGCCTGACGGGAAACACCATATATTTT

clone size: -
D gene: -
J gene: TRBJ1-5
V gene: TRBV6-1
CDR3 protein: CASSRDRSNQPQHF
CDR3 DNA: TGTGCCAGCAGCAGGGACCGAAGTAATCAGCCCCAGCATTTT

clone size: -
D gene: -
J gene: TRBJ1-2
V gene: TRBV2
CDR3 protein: CASSVGSGYTF
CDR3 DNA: TGTGCCAGCAGTGTGGGGAGCGGCTACACCTTC

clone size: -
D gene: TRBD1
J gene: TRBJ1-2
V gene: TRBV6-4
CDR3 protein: CASSDKGAPAKGYTF
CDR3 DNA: TGTGCCAGCAGTGACAAGGGGGCTCCGGCTAAAGGCTACACCTTC

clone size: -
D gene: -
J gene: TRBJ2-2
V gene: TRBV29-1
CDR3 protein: CSVLGSTGELFF
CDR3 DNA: TGCAGCGTTCTAGGGTCCACCGGGGAGCTGTTTTTT

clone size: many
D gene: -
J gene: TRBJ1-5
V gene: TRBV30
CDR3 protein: CAWSIHRDHQPQHF
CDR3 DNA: TGTGCCTGGAGCATTCACAGGGACCATCAGCCCCAGCATTTT

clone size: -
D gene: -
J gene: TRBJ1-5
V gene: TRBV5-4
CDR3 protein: CASSLGGGENQPQHF
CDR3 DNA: TGTGCCAGCAGCTTGGGGGGGGGAGAGAATCAGCCCCAGCATTTT

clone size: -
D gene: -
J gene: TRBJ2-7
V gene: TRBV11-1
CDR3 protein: CASSLPGGPREQYF
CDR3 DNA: TGTGCCAGCAGCCTCCCTGGGGGCCCCAGGGAGCAGTACTTC

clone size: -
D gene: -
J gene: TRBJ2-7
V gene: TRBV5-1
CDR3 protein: CASSLELVSYEQYF
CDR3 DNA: TGCGCCAGCAGCTTGGAACTAGTTTCCTACGAGCAGTACTTC

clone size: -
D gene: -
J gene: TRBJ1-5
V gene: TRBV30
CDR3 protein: CAWSFSDSNQPQHF
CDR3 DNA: TGTGCCTGGAGTTTTTCGGATAGCAATCAGCCCCAGCATTTT

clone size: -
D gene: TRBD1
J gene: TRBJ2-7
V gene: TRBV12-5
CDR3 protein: CASATADRANYEQYF
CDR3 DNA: TGTGCTAGTGCCACCGCCGACAGGGCCAACTACGAGCAGTACTTC

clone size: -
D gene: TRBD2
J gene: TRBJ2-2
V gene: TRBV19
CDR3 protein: CASSIRLAETGELFF
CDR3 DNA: TGTGCCAGTAGTATTCGGCTAGCGGAAACCGGGGAGCTGTTTTTT

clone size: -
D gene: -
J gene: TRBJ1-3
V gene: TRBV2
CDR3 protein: CASSGLLVSGNTIYF
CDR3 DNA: TGTGCCAGCAGTGGACTGCTCGTCTCTGGAAACACCATATATTTT

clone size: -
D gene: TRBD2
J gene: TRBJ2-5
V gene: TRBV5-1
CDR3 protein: CASSLTSGGVQETQYF
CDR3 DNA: TGCGCCAGCAGCTTAACTAGCGGGGGGGTTCAAGAGACCCAGTACTTC

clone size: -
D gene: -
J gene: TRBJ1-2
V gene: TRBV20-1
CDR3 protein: CSARGGNGYTF
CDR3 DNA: TGCAGTGCTAGAGGGGGGAATGGCTACACCTTC

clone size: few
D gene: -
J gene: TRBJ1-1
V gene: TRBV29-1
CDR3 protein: CSVAGGSNTEAFF
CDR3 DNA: TGCAGCGTTGCGGGAGGGTCCAACACTGAAGCTTTCTTT

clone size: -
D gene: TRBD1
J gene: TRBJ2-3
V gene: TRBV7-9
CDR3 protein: CASSARQGGTDTQYF
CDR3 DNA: TGTGCCAGCAGCGCCCGACAGGGGGGCACAGATACGCAGTATTTT

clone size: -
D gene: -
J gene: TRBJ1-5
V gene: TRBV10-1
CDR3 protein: CASSESRAQPQHF
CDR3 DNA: TGCGCCAGCAGTGAGTCGAGGGCTCAGCCCCAGCATTTT

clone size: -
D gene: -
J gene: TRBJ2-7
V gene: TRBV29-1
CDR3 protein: CSVLPSGHDYEQYF
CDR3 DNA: TGCAGTGTTTTGCCCTCGGGACATGACTACGAGCAGTACTTC

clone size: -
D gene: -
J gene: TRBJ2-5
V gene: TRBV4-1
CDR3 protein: CASSQHSIQETQYF
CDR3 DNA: TGCGCCAGCAGCCAGCACTCAATCCAAGAGACCCAGTACTTC

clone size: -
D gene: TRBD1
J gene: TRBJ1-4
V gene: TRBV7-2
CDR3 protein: CASSLGGTGPANEKLFF
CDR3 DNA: TGTGCCAGCAGCTTAGGGGGGACAGGGCCGGCTAATGAAAAACTGTTTTTT

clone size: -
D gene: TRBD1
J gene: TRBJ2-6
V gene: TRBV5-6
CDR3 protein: CASSALRGRVPGANVLTF
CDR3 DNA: TGTGCCAGCAGCGCGCTGAGGGGGCGCGTCCCTGGGGCCAACGTCCTGACTTTC

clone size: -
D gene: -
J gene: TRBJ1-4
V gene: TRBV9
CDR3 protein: CASSPRGDEKLFF
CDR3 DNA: TGTGCCAGCAGCCCGCGGGGGGATGAAAAACTGTTTTTT

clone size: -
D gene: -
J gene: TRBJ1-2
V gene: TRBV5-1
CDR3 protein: CASSWGDGTYGYTF
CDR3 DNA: TGCGCCAGCAGCTGGGGGGACGGGACCTATGGCTACACCTTC

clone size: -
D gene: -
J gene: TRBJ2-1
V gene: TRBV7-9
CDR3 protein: CASSLSGNEQFF
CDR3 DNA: TGTGCCAGCAGCTTAAGTGGCAATGAGCAGTTCTTC

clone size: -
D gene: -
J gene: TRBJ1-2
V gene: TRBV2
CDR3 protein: CASSKEGRSYGYTF
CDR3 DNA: TGTGCCAGCAGTAAGGAGGGAAGGAGCTATGGCTACACCTTC

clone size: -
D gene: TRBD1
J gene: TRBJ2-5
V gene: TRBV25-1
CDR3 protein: CASSRTGMETQYF
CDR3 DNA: TGTGCCAGCAGTCGGACAGGGATGGAGACCCAGTACTTC

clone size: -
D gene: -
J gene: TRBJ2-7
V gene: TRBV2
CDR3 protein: CASISQESYEQYF
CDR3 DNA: TGTGCCAGCATAAGTCAGGAATCGTACGAGCAGTACTTC

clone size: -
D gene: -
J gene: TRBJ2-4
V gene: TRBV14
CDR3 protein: CASSHTGIGNIQYF
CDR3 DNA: TGTGCCAGCAGCCATACAGGAATTGGAAACATTCAGTACTTC

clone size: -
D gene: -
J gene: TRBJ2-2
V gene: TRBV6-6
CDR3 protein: CAIRRDLTGELFF
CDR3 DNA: TGTGCCATCCGTCGTGACCTCACCGGGGAGCTGTTTTTT

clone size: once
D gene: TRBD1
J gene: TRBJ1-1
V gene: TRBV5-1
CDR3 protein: CASSIQGVATEAFF
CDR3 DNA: TGCGCCAGCAGCATTCAGGGGGTAGCCACTGAAGCTTTCTTT

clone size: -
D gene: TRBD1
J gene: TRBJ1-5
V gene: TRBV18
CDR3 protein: CASSSGQGLRNQPQHF
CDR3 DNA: TGTGCCAGCTCGTCGGGACAGGGCCTTCGCAATCAGCCCCAGCATTTT